This TCR beta chain was retrieved from a study of T cell responses to AZD1222 COVID-19 vaccine. Study-wide findings and caveats: Repertoires were collected only later (after the peak T cell response had occurred).

The length of the CDR3 is 14 residues. The V gene end was trimmed by 5 bases and the J gene end by 4 bases; junction bases not matched to a gene: 5. Germline values: CDR1 SGHVS, CDR2 FNYEAQ. This clone was seen a single time. Its cognate antigen is unknown. Measured with immunoSEQ multiplex PCR; TCRdb has only the in-frame clones, and not every one. Among some 97,000 clones listed, 85% to 90% were seen once. J is TRBJ1-2 and V is TRBV7-6; 9 nucleotides line up with TRBD1. This receptor was taken from an adult in good health. The sample consisted of peripheral blood, taken on day 0 of AZD1222 vaccination. The CDR3, as DNA: TGTGCCAGCAGCCGCGAGACAGGGGGCTATGGCTACACCTTC. Its protein product is CASSRETGGYGYTF.